This TCR beta chain is from a study of graft-versus-host responses after intestinal transplantation. As for the study in general: Transplants were multivisceral, liver-intestinal, or isolated intestinal. All recipients got anti-thymocyte globulin induction, then tacrolimus and steroids for three to four years.

Overall study results and limits: Early after transplant, HvG clones declined as circulating GvH clones peaked. GvH clones appeared in recipient marrow, some first in ileum or blood.

Between the trimmed V and J ends, which lost 0 bases and 8 bases, there was a span of 11 bases. This CDR3 has 14 residues. Germline V gene data show CDR1 as SEHNR and CDR2 as FQNEAQ (reference sequence). The repertoire was sequenced with immunoSEQ multiplex PCR; TCRdb's copy has only in-frame clones and lacks some. The sample comprises around 100,000 clones, roughly 93% of which are singletons, and roughly 1.2% rests with the top ten. As for this clone: No antigen is known for it.

The chain links TRBV7-9 to TRBJ2-4; D is ambiguous. The receptor was derived from a human donor who received an intestinal transplant. The specimen was unstimulated CD8+ T cells sorted from spleen or lymph node cells, collected before intestinal transplant. The CDR3 DNA follows: TGTGCCAGCAGCTTAGCTCGGCTAGTGGACATTCAGTACTTC. Translating gives CASSLARLVDIQYF.